This TCR beta chain was recorded in a study of siplizumab effects on memory and regulatory T cells. In its sample, this clone was seen once. The antigen is unknown. V gave up 6 bases and J gave up 5 bases, with 13 bases separating them. From germline, CDR1 is LNHDA and CDR2 SQIVND (reference sequence). There are 13 residues in the CDR3. Study-level points and caveats: Significantly reduced by siplizumab was the cumulative frequency of alloreactive sequences, namely those traceable to unstimulated CD4+ memory cells. Of the alloreactive clones, only a minor fraction mapped to unstimulated subsets. No assignable naive or memory phenotype existed for roughly 75-97% of proliferating CD4+ or CD8+ clones.

TCR templates, approximately 100,000 per sample, were assayed. Profiled with immunoSEQ multiplex PCR; TCRdb holds only in-frame clones, not every one. The data show over 85,000 clones, approximately 93% seen once. The sample consisted of non-Treg CD4+ T cells sorted from blood. The V and J genes are TRBV19 and TRBJ2-5, with D possibly TRBD1 on 6 matching bases. The sequence was collected from a human donor in good health. DNA for the CDR3: TGTGCCAGTAGCAATACAGGGTTTGAGACCCAGTACTTC. Its protein is CASSNTGFETQYF.